Following are 31 T cell receptor beta chains from one sample sequenced in a study of T cells in Graves' hyperthyroidism and ophthalmopathy. The investigators amplified TCR beta CDR3 regions from RNA transcripts. With the HTBI primer set, the TCR CDR3 went through a first round of RT-PCR. Each CDR3 protein is one row after TCRdb ran MiXCR on the multiplex PCR reads. The table has about 640,000 distinct CDR3 sequences, less than 25% seen once. The sample consisted of blood. The source is a young man with Graves' ophthalmopathy.

In its sample, this clonotype was seen many times. The chain has TRBV7-2 and TRBJ1-1, with 9 bases lining up with TRBD1. CDR1 and CDR2 from the germline V gene are SGHTA and FQGNSA. The CDR3 spans 17 residues. Germline trimming cut 2 bases from V and 6 bases from J; bases unmatched to any gene: 13. The CDR3, as DNA: TGTGCCAGCAGCTTACAGCTGGCGGGACAGGGACGGTCTGAAGCTTTCTTT. Its protein product is CASSLQLAGQGRSEAFF.

This clonotype was recorded at least ten times. This chain connects TRBV28 to TRBJ2-5; 8 bases line up with TRBD1. This CDR3 has 15 residues. With V trimmed by 6 bases and J by 1 base, 7 bases remained unmatched. Germline V CDR1 and CDR2: MDHEN, SYDVKM. The CDR3 DNA reads as TGTGCCAGCAGAATCAGGACAGGGTCCCAAGAGACCCAGTACTTC. This sequence encodes CASRIRTGSQETQYF.

A few counts support this clonotype. The V gene is TRBV5-6, the J gene TRBJ2-7, with 8 bases identical to TRBD2. The CDR3 has 15 amino acids. Trimming cost V 2 bases and J 7 bases; bases outside gene matches: 11. From germline, CDR1 is SGHDT and CDR2 YYEEEE. The CDR3 region is CASSLAGARFREQYF. Here the CDR3 DNA reads TGTGCCAGCAGCTTAGCGGGGGCACGCTTTCGAGAGCAGTACTTC. The whole variable domain, filled in from reference TRBV5-6 and TRBJ2-7, reads DAGVTQSPTHLIKTRGQQVTLRCSPKSGHDTVSWYQQALGQGPQFIFQYYEEEERQRGNFPDRFSGHQFPNYSSELNVNALLLGDSALYLCASSLAGARFREQYFGPGTRLTVT.

This clonotype has more than one count but fewer than ten. The chain uses TRBV7-9 and TRBJ2-1, with D possibly being TRBD1 (6 bases). Trimming cost V 5 bases and J 4 bases, with 21 bases left between them. Looked up from germline, CDR1 is SEHNR and CDR2 is FQNEAQ (reference sequence). CDR3 length equals 17 residues. Here the CDR3 reads CASSPTGGRGRYNEQFF. The CDR3 DNA reads as TGTGCCAGCAGCCCTACAGGCGGCAGGGGAAGATACAATGAGCAGTTCTTC.

A few counts support this clonotype. The chain carries TRBV18 and TRBJ2-7; D unresolved. CDR3 length: 13 residues. CDR1 is KGHSH and CDR2 is LQKENI in the germline V gene. V shed 3 bases and J shed 7 bases, with 13 bases lying between them. The CDR3 here is CASSPITAREQYF. CDR3 bases: TGTGCCAGCTCACCTATAACGGCGAGGGAGCAGTACTTC. Looking up the rest from reference TRBV18 and TRBJ2-7 gives the full variable domain: NAGVMQNPRHLVRRRGQEARLRCSPMKGHSHVYWYRQLPEEGLKFMVYLQKENIIDESGMPKERFSAEFPKEGPSILRIQQVVRGDSAAYFCASSPITAREQYFGPGTRLTVT.

This clonotype has ten or more counts. The genes are TRBV11-2 and TRBJ1-2, with D possibly TRBD1 on 6 matching bases. V shed 5 bases and J shed 7 bases, with 17 bases lying between them. Germline-derived CDR1 and CDR2 are SGHAT and FQNNGV. This CDR3 contains 14 residues. The CDR3: CASSRNDRPSGYTF. CDR3 bases: TGTGCCAGCAGCCGGAACGACAGGCCCTCTGGCTACACCTTC.

This clonotype occurred a few times. This chain uses TRBV12-5 with TRBJ1-1, with a possible D match to TRBD1 (6 bases). Trimming took off 3 bases at V and 3 bases at J, with 11 bases between the two ends. The CDR3 has 14 residues. Germline CDR1 LGHNT, CDR2 FRNRAP. CDR3 nucleotides: TGTGCTAGTGGTTTAGGGACACCGGACACTGAAGCTTTCTTT. This encodes CASGLGTPDTEAFF.

The table lists this clonotype with many counts. The rearrangement uses TRBV7-2 and TRBJ2-7; 9 bases are a match to TRBD2. Trimming cost V 1 base and J 0 bases; bases outside gene matches: 4. Germline CDR1 and CDR2: SGHTA and FQGNSA. The CDR3 totals 16 residues. The CDR3 loop reads CASSLDGAGGSYEQYF. Here the CDR3 DNA reads TGTGCCAGCAGCTTAGATGGAGCGGGAGGCTCCTACGAGCAGTACTTC.

This chain links TRBV12-3 or TRBV12-4 with TRBJ1-2; 7 bases are a match to TRBD1. Germline trimming cut 5 bases from V and 3 bases from J; bases unmatched to any gene: 9. The CDR3 consists of 15 residues. For the CDR3, the DNA is TGTGCCAGCAGTACCCCGACAGGGTCCTACTATGGCTACACCTTC. Encoded protein: CASSTPTGSYYGYTF.

This clonotype has at least ten counts. The rearrangement links TRBV6-2 or TRBV6-3 to TRBJ1-1; D unresolved. Per the germline V gene, CDR1 is MNHEY and CDR2 is SVGEGT. Between the trimmed V and J ends, which lost 0 bases and 8 bases, there was a span of 10 bases. This CDR3 comprises 13 residues. In DNA, the CDR3 is TGTGCCAGCAGTTACTCATATCTCCGGGAAGCTTTCTTT. It yields the protein CASSYSYLREAFF.

This clonotype came up a few times. Its ends do not fully match the called genes, so a read error is possible. The V call is TRBV12-3 or TRBV12-4, the J call TRBJ2-7; no clear D gene. The CDR3 consists of 14 residues. The CDR3 sequence: CASSFLTASNEQYF. In nucleotides, the CDR3 is TGTGCCAGCAGTTTTTTGACTGCCTCCAACGAGCAGTACTTC.

The chain recombines TRBV9 with TRBJ2-3; TRBD2 is a possible D gene (5 bases). The V end was cut by 0 bases, the J end by 2 bases, with 10 bases between. The CDR3 totals 15 residues. CDR1 SGDLS and CDR2 YYNGEE come from the germline V gene. The CDR3 DNA reads TGTGCCAGCAGCGTAGCTCCCGGGAACACAGATACGCAGTATTTT. Amino acids: CASSVAPGNTDTQYF.

This chain's CDR3 is CASSQVVTGELFF. In DNA, the CDR3 is TGTGCCAGCAGCCAAGTCGTCACCGGGGAGCTGTTTTTT. This chain uses TRBV3-1 with TRBJ2-2; D is uncertain. CDR1 and CDR2 (germline): LGHDT, YNNKEL (reference sequence). This CDR3 is 13 amino acids long. The V end lost 1 base, the J end lost 4 bases, and 4 bases lay between the germline ends.

In this sample, this clonotype turned up a few times. The chain employs TRBV2 and TRBJ1-5; D not certain. The CDR3 is made up of 14 amino acids. Looked up from germline, CDR1 is SNHLY and CDR2 is FYNNEI. V was trimmed by 1 base and J by 1 base, leaving 5 bases between them. The CDR3: CASSEESSNQPQHF. The CDR3 DNA is TGTGCCAGCAGTGAAGAGTCGAGCAATCAGCCCCAGCATTTT.

This clonotype appeared many times. This chain links TRBV27 with TRBJ1-4; 9 nucleotides agree with TRBD1. CDR1 is MNHEY, CDR2 SMNVEV, per germline (reference sequence). Trimming cost V 4 bases and J 5 bases; bases outside gene matches: 5. The CDR3 has 15 amino acids. The DNA of the CDR3 is TGTGCCAGCAGTTCCTCCGGGACAGGGAATGAAAAACTGTTTTTT. This codes for CASSSSGTGNEKLFF.

In the case of this clonotype: Since a much larger clone is just one base distant, this may be a read error. This chain joins TRBV6-2 or TRBV6-3 and TRBJ1-2; 7 bases align to TRBD1. The CDR3 length is 13 residues. CDR1 is MNHEY and CDR2 is SVGEGT in the germline V gene. The CDR3 reads CASSLRDSYGYIF. The DNA for the CDR3 is TGTGCCAGCAGTCTCAGGGACAGCTATGGCTACATCTTC.

This clonotype was detected many times. The chain links TRBV28 to TRBJ2-2, with 8 positions matching TRBD1. V shed 6 bases and J 2 bases; nucleotides not matched to a gene: 8. CDR1 is MDHEN and CDR2 is SYDVKM in the germline V gene. This CDR3 is 16 amino acids long. As DNA, the CDR3 is TGTGCCAGCAGCCGAGCCGGACAGGGTAACACCGGGGAGCTGTTTTTT. Protein product: CASSRAGQGNTGELFF.

This clonotype showed up many times. The chain joins TRBV28 to TRBJ1-2; TRBD1 matches 9 bases. Germline CDR1 is MDHEN and CDR2 is SYDVKM. V shed 3 bases, J shed 1 base, and the junction held 6 bases outside the gene matches. CDR3 size: 16 residues. The CDR3, as DNA: TGTGCCAGCAGTTTCCCCGGGACAGGGAATAACTATGGCTACACCTTC. Translated, it gives CASSFPGTGNNYGYTF.

The sample holds a few counts of this clonotype. J is TRBJ2-7 and V is TRBV10-3; 7 bases are shared with TRBD1. The trim removed 6 bases at V and 6 bases at J, leaving 17 bases unmatched. Germline CDR1 and CDR2: ENHRY and SYGVKD. The CDR3 has 16 amino acids. The CDR3 protein is CAISARLGRGQSEQYF. CDR3 nucleotides: TGTGCCATCAGCGCAAGGTTGGGTAGGGGGCAAAGCGAGCAGTACTTC.

The J gene is TRBJ1-1, the V gene TRBV20-1, with a possible D match to TRBD1 (6 bases). Looked up from germline, CDR1 is DFQATT and CDR2 is SNEGSKA (reference sequence). Deletions cut 3 bases from V and 1 base from J, with 12 bases between. This CDR3 comprises 14 residues. CDR3 protein: CSASGDNKNTEAFF. The CDR3 nucleotides are TGCAGTGCTAGCGGGGACAACAAGAACACTGAAGCTTTCTTT.

The genes are TRBV29-1 and TRBJ2-1; D is unresolved. Germline CDR1 and CDR2: SQVTM and ANQGSEA. V lost 7 bases to trimming and J lost 10 bases, with 14 bases between them. This CDR3 contains 11 residues. CDR3 loop: CSGQELWEQFF. In DNA, the CDR3 is TGCAGCGGGCAAGAGTTGTGGGAGCAGTTCTTC.

There are many counts of this clonotype. The CDR3: CASSFSGDYGYTF. CDR3 DNA: TGTGCCAGCAGTTTTTCAGGGGACTATGGCTACACCTTC. The J gene is TRBJ1-2, the V gene TRBV27; a possible D gene is TRBD1 (6 bases). Germline loops: CDR1 MNHEY, CDR2 SMNVEV (reference sequence). V shed 3 bases and J shed 3 bases, with 8 bases lying between them. The CDR3 contains 13 residues.

This chain links TRBV2 with TRBJ1-1; 7 bases line up with TRBD1. The CDR3 is 14 amino acids. The germline gives CDR1 SNHLY, CDR2 FYNNEI. V lost 1 base, J lost 7 bases, and 6 bases stayed unmatched. Here the CDR3 reads CASSEERQGDEAFF. The CDR3 DNA follows: TGTGCCAGCAGTGAAGAGAGACAGGGTGATGAAGCTTTCTTT. Together with reference TRBV2 and TRBJ1-1, the CDR3 gives the full variable domain: EPEVTQTPSHQVTQMGQEVILRCVPISNHLYFYWYRQILGQKVEFLVSFYNNEISEKSEIFDDQFSVERPDGSNFTLKIRSTKLEDSAMYFCASSEERQGDEAFFGQGTRLTVV.

This clonotype was detected only a few times. The chain joins TRBV11-3 to TRBJ1-2; D perhaps matches TRBD1 (5 bases). CDR3 length: 15 amino acids. Trimming removed 6 bases from V and 4 bases from J, with 18 bases in between. Looked up from germline, CDR1 is SGHNT and CDR2 is YENEEA. CDR3 coding DNA: TGTGCCAGCAGTTACTCGAATGCGGGGGTCTATGGCTACACCTTC. This codes for CASSYSNAGVYGYTF.

This clonotype was found many times. This chain uses TRBV30 with TRBJ1-5, with a weak D call TRBD1 (5 bases). The CDR3 totals 14 residues. Germline V gene lookup returns CDR1 GTSNPN and CDR2 SVGIG (reference sequence). Trimming shortened V by 3 bases and J by 6 bases, and 15 bases separated the two germline ends. For the CDR3, the DNA is TGTGCCTGGAGCCTCCGGGGGGGGGGTCAGCCCCAGCATTTT. Protein product: CAWSLRGGGQPQHF.

This clonotype has just a few counts. The chain recombines TRBV6-1 with TRBJ1-1; TRBD1 might be the D (5 bases). Germline CDR1 reads MNHNS; CDR2 reads SASEGT. Trimming removed 5 bases from V and 1 base from J, with 14 bases in between. The CDR3 has 15 residues. CDR3 in DNA: TGTGCCAGCAGTAGGGAAGGGGACCGGAACACTGAAGCTTTCTTT. Its translation: CASSREGDRNTEAFF.

The chain uses TRBV2 and TRBJ2-1; tentatively, D is TRBD1 or TRBD2 (5 bases each). From germline, CDR1 is SNHLY and CDR2 FYNNEI. The CDR3 extends over 14 amino acids. V lost 8 bases, J lost 2 bases, and 13 bases lay in between. CDR3 sequence: CASGGDGPYNEQFF. The CDR3 DNA reads as TGTGCCAGCGGGGGTGACGGTCCCTACAATGAGCAGTTCTTC.

Ten or more counts support this clonotype. This rearrangement joins TRBV13 to TRBJ1-1; D possibly corresponds to TRBD1 (5 bases). This CDR3 is 16 amino acids long. The germline CDR1 and CDR2 sequences are PRHDT and FYEKMQ (reference sequence). The V end was cut by 3 bases, the J end by 0 bases, with 14 bases between. CDR3 DNA sequence: TGTGCCAGCAGCTTGCCGACTGGGGGAATGAACACTGAAGCTTTCTTT. It specifies CASSLPTGGMNTEAFF.

This clonotype was seen repeatedly, ten times or more. The chain combines TRBV18 with TRBJ2-7; TRBD1 aligns across 12 bases. Per germline, CDR1 KGHSH and CDR2 LQKENI. Unmatched junction bases numbered 8, after V lost 1 base and J lost 7 bases. The CDR3 is 16 amino acids. The CDR3: CASSPLTGQGAREQYF. In DNA form, the CDR3 reads TGTGCCAGCTCACCACTCACGGGACAGGGGGCGCGGGAGCAGTACTTC.

This clonotype was detected ten times or more. CDR3: CASRNPGLADSNQPQHF. The CDR3 DNA sequence: TGTGCCAGCAGAAATCCGGGACTGGCTGATAGCAATCAGCCCCAGCATTTT. The chain recombines TRBV28 with TRBJ1-5, with D maybe TRBD1 (5 bases). Germline CDR1 reads MDHEN; CDR2 reads SYDVKM. V lost 6 bases, J lost 0 bases, and 18 bases lay in between. The CDR3 runs 17 residues.

For this clonotype: A single base separates this from a much larger clone, so it may be a read error. The chain links TRBV28 to TRBJ1-5; weak D call: TRBD1 (6 bases). CDR3 size: 15 residues. Germline-derived CDR1 and CDR2 are MDHEN and SYDVKM. The DNA of the CDR3 is TGTGCCAGCGGTTTATCGGGGGGCCGAAATCAGCCCCAGCATTTT. It specifies CASGLSGGRNQPQHF.